The clone carrying this T cell receptor beta chain was observed a few times. What it binds is unknown. These data belong to a study of cytomegalovirus exposure and HLA in healthy donors. The overall study: Earlier work reported 90 million to 120 million unique TCR beta sequences from about 179 million T cells. Early released data had about 80 million unique TCRs, all coming from HLA-typed donors. General study results and limits: The authors considered a cluster of highly shared sequence variants likely to be a sequencing artifact.

Primers included in the PCR were 60 Vbeta and 13 Jbeta primers. Libraries were prepared by immunoSEQ multiplex PCR; TCRdb keeps only in-frame clonotypes and omits some of them. This table has about 84,000 clones, more than 50% appearing once. J gave up 1 base and V 2 bases, and 3 bases lay outside the gene matches. The germline gives CDR1 SGHRS, CDR2 YFSETQ. CDR3 size: 15 residues. The chain links TRBV5-1 to TRBJ1-1, with 9 nucleotides matching TRBD1. The material sequenced was PBMCs. The receptor comes from a woman in her 40s in good health and CMV-seropositive. CDR3 amino acids: CASSFTGGSNTEAFF. DNA of the CDR3: TGCGCCAGCAGCTTTACAGGGGGCTCGAACACTGAAGCTTTCTTT.